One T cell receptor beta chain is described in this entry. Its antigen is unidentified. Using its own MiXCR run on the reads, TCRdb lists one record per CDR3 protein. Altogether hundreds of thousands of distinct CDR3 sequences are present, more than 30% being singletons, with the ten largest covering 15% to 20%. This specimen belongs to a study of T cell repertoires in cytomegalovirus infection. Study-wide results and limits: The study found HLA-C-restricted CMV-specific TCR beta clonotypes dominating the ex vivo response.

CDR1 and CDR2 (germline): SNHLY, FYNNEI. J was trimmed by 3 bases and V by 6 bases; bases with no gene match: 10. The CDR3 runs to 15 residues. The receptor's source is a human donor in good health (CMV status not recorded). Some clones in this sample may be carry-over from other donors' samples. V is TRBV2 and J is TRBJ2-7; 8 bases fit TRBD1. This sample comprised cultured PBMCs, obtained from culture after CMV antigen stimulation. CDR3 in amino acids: CASRKSIGTGYEQYV. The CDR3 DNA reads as TGTGCCAGCAGGAAGAGTATCGGGACAGGCTACGAGCAGTACGTC.